Listed here are 23 T cell receptor beta chains from one sample, sequenced in a study of blood T cell repertoires in COVID-19. Method: immunoSEQ multiplex PCR; TCRdb's copy keeps in-frame clones and lacks some. Of about 210,000 clones listed, just under 90% are singletons. The sequenced material came from peripheral blood. Source of these receptors: a man in his fifties or sixties who had recovered from COVID-19.

The chain uses TRBV9 and TRBJ2-7; the D gene is possibly TRBD2 (5 bases). Between the trimmed V and J ends, which lost 1 base and 4 bases, there was a span of 15 bases. CDR3 length equals 15 residues. The germline gives CDR1 SGDLS, CDR2 YYNGEE. As DNA, the CDR3 is TGTGCCAGCAGCGTAACAGCAGGAGGCGGGTACGAGCAGTACTTC. It yields the protein CASSVTAGGGYEQYF. The full variable domain, with the rest looked up from reference TRBV9 and TRBJ2-7, is DSGVTQTPKHLITATGQRVTLRCSPRSGDLSVYWYQQSLDQGLQFLIQYYNGEERAKGNILERFSAQQFPDLHSELNLSSLELGDSALYFCASSVTAGGGYEQYFGPGTRLTVT.

The J gene is TRBJ2-5, the V gene TRBV5-5, with TRBD2 matching 7 bases. From germline, CDR1 is SGHKS and CDR2 YYEKEE (reference sequence). The CDR3 consists of 14 residues. J was trimmed by 1 base and V by 3 bases; bases with no gene match: 3. The CDR3 DNA sequence: TGTGCCAGCAGCTCGGCGGGGGTCCAAGAGACCCAGTACTTC. Translated: CASSSAGVQETQYF.

The gene calls are TRBV6-2 or TRBV6-3 and TRBJ1-5, with unresolved D. The CDR3 covers 16 residues. The germline gives CDR1 MNHEY, CDR2 SVGEGT. V was shortened by 3 bases and J by 3 bases, with 15 bases between the two germline ends. CDR3 bases: TGTGCCAGCAGTTATGTGAGCGGACGGTCCAATCAGCCCCAGCATTTT. Amino acids: CASSYVSGRSNQPQHF.

The V gene is TRBV18, the J gene TRBJ2-3; D unresolved. Trimming pared 8 bases from V and 6 bases from J, leaving 12 bases between. CDR3 length: 12 amino acids. Germline V gene data show CDR1 as KGHSH and CDR2 as LQKENI. In DNA, the CDR3 is TGTGCCAGCACCTCCAGCGTTGATACGCAGTATTTT. Protein product: CASTSSVDTQYF.

The rearrangement joins TRBV18 to TRBJ1-3; D unresolved. Germline CDR1 is KGHSH and CDR2 is LQKENI. Trimming shortened V by 3 bases and J by 1 base, and 7 bases separated the two germline ends. CDR3 size: 14 residues. CDR3 sequence: CASSPSQSGNTIYF. CDR3 DNA sequence: TGTGCCAGCTCACCCTCTCAGTCTGGAAACACCATATATTTT.

The V gene is TRBV27, the J gene TRBJ2-5; no firm D call. The V gene's germline CDR1 is MNHEY and CDR2 SMNVEV (reference sequence). There are 13 residues in the CDR3. V gave up 4 bases and J gave up 4 bases, with 10 bases separating them. CDR3 DNA: TGTGCCAGCAGTTCGACTCGGAGAGAGACCCAGTACTTC. Its translation: CASSSTRRETQYF.

CDR3: CASSLASSYNSPLHF. CDR3 in DNA: TGTGCCAGCAGCTTGGCCAGCTCCTATAATTCACCCCTCCACTTT. The chain is built from TRBV7-2 and TRBJ1-6; D call uncertain. V lost 3 bases and J 0 bases, leaving 6 bases between the germline ends. Germline CDR1 reads SGHTA; CDR2 reads FQGNSA. The CDR3 loop spans 15 amino acids.

V is TRBV9 and J is TRBJ1-1; D call uncertain. V lost 0 bases, J lost 4 bases, and 13 bases lay in between. In germline, CDR1 is SGDLS, CDR2 YYNGEE. The CDR3 has 15 amino acids. The CDR3 loop reads CASSVDGKSGTEAFF. CDR3 sequence (DNA): TGTGCCAGCAGCGTAGATGGCAAGTCAGGCACTGAAGCTTTCTTT.

V and J are TRBV27 and TRBJ2-7; D may be TRBD2 (5 bases). The CDR3 covers 14 residues. V lost 6 bases and J lost 7, with 19 bases in between. The germline V gene encodes CDR1 MNHEY and CDR2 SMNVEV (reference sequence). CDR3 sequence: CASSPGPRPGEQYF. The CDR3 nucleotides read TGTGCCAGCAGCCCAGGACCCCGACCGGGGGAGCAGTACTTC.

V usage is TRBV2 and J usage is TRBJ1-4; no clear D. CDR3 length: 13 residues. The ends were cut back, 8 bases at V and 0 bases at J, with 7 bases in the middle. Germline V CDR1 and CDR2: SNHLY, FYNNEI. In DNA, the CDR3 is TGTGCCAGCTCACAAGCAACTAATGAAAAACTGTTTTTT. This gives the protein CASSQATNEKLFF.

The chain has TRBV9 and TRBJ2-5; 8 bases fit TRBD2. In germline, CDR1 is SGDLS, CDR2 YYNGEE. The CDR3 is 16 residues long. With 0 bases clipped from V and 2 bases from J, the junction kept 6 bases outside the gene matches. This CDR3 reads CASSVATGGYQETQYF. The CDR3 DNA is TGTGCCAGCAGCGTAGCTACGGGGGGGTATCAAGAGACCCAGTACTTC.

The genes are TRBV27 and TRBJ1-5; no clear D gene. CDR3 length equals 15 residues. V dropped 6 bases and J dropped 0 bases, with 12 bases sitting between them. The germline V gene encodes CDR1 MNHEY and CDR2 SMNVEV (reference sequence). The CDR3 DNA sequence: TGTGCCAGCAGATCCTCGACAAATAGCAATCAGCCCCAGCATTTT. This gives the protein CASRSSTNSNQPQHF.

The genes are TRBV3-1 (or the pseudogene TRBV3-2) and TRBJ1-4; TRBD1 aligns across 10 bases. After removal of 4 bases from V and 8 bases from J, the junction contained 7 bases not matched to a gene. Germline CDR1 LGHDT, CDR2 YNNKEL (reference sequence). The CDR3 sequence is 15 residues long. The CDR3 DNA reads as TGTGCCAGCAGCCGGAGGGGGACAGGGGACGAAAAACTGTTTTTT. This translates into CASSRRGTGDEKLFF.

The chain has TRBV30 and TRBJ2-7, with 10 nucleotides matching TRBD1. V shed 2 bases and J 4 bases; nucleotides not matched to a gene: 20. Per germline, CDR1 GTSNPN and CDR2 SVGIG (reference sequence). This CDR3 is built from 19 residues. DNA for the CDR3: TGTGCCTGGAGTTTTGGACTAACCGACCGGGACAGGGGACGATACGAGCAGTACTTC. This gives the protein CAWSFGLTDRDRGRYEQYF.

CDR3 protein: CASSGGGPSNQPQHF. The CDR3 DNA sequence: TGTGCCAGCAGTGGGGGGGGGCCAAGCAATCAGCCCCAGCATTTT. This chain uses TRBV27 with TRBJ1-5; D is possibly TRBD1 (6 bases). V lost 5 bases, J lost 1 base, and 12 bases lay in between. There are 15 residues in the CDR3. The germline gives CDR1 MNHEY, CDR2 SMNVEV (reference sequence).

The genes are TRBV12-5 and TRBJ2-3, with 7 bases lining up with TRBD1. The J segment lost 4 bases and the V segment lost 1 base, leaving 2 bases of the junction unmatched. Per germline, CDR1 LGHNT and CDR2 FRNRAP. The CDR3 consists of 14 residues. CDR3 protein: CASGLGGGPDTQYF. The CDR3 nucleotides are TGTGCTAGTGGTTTGGGAGGGGGCCCAGATACGCAGTATTTT. Full variable domain (rest looked up from reference TRBV12-5 and TRBJ2-3): DARVTQTPRHKVTEMGQEVTMRCQPILGHNTVFWYRQTMMQGLELLAYFRNRAPLDDSGMPKDRFSAEMPDATLATLKIQPSEPRDSAVYFCASGLGGGPDTQYFGPGTRLTVL.

The rearrangement links TRBV5-1 to TRBJ2-1; TRBD1 matches at 9 bases. Trimming cost V 4 bases and J 6 bases; bases outside gene matches: 5. The CDR3 loop spans 14 amino acids. Germline-derived CDR1 and CDR2 are SGHRS and YFSETQ. Here the CDR3 DNA reads TGCGCCAGCAGCCCGACAGGGGGTTTCAATGAGCAGTTCTTC. It specifies CASSPTGGFNEQFF.

This chain links TRBV5-8 with TRBJ2-5; 8 bases are a match to TRBD1. The germline V gene encodes CDR1 SGHTS and CDR2 YDEGEE. V gave up 0 bases and J gave up 2 bases; unmatched junction bases: 3. This CDR3 comprises 15 residues. The CDR3 protein is CASSLGQGAQETQYF. The CDR3 DNA is TGTGCCAGCAGCTTGGGGCAGGGGGCTCAAGAGACCCAGTACTTC.

The rearrangement uses TRBV7-6 and TRBJ1-4, with TRBD1 as a possible D gene (5 bases). CDR3 size: 15 residues. From germline, CDR1 is SGHVS and CDR2 FNYEAQ. V was trimmed by 4 bases and J by 5 bases, leaving 14 bases between them. In DNA, the CDR3 is TGTGCCAGCAGCTCCGTGGAGGGGCAGAATGAAAAACTGTTTTTT. It is translated as CASSSVEGQNEKLFF.

This clone appeared once. This same CDR3 is encoded by further DNA sequences in the sample. The chain has TRBV30 and TRBJ1-5, with D possibly being TRBD1 (6 bases). Per the germline V gene, CDR1 is GTSNPN and CDR2 is SVGIG (reference sequence). With 0 bases removed from V and 2 bases from J, the gap between germline ends came to 8 bases. This CDR3 is built from 14 residues. The CDR3 nucleotides are TGTGCCTGGAGTGTATCAGGGGGCAATCAGCCCCAGCATTTT. Encoded protein: CAWSVSGGNQPQHF.

Comment on this clone: The junction departs from the called germline gene at one end, perhaps through a read error. The gene calls are TRBV5-1 and TRBJ2-3; perhaps TRBD2 as D (5 bases). The length of the CDR3 is 11 residues. CDR1 and CDR2 from the germline V gene are SGHRS and YFSETQ. As DNA, the CDR3 is TGCGCCAGCAGCTTGGGGCGGGTTCACCGCTTT. It yields the protein CASSLGRVHRF. Combining the CDR3 with reference TRBV5-1 and TRBJ2-3 gives the whole variable domain KAGVTQTPRYLIKTRGQQVTLSCSPISGHRSVSWYQQTPGQGLQFLFEYFSETQRNKGNFPGRFSGRQFSNSRSEMNVSTLELGDSALYLCASSLGRVHRFGPGTRLTVL.

The genes are TRBV7-3 and TRBJ2-7; 7 positions agree with TRBD2. Germline V gene data show CDR1 as SGHTA and CDR2 as FQGTGA. The length of the CDR3 is 14 residues. Germline trimming cut 5 bases from V and 4 bases from J; bases unmatched to any gene: 8. CDR3: CASSLGLEVYEQYF. The CDR3, as DNA: TGTGCCAGCAGCCTCGGACTAGAGGTTTACGAGCAGTACTTC.

The chain couples TRBV18 to TRBJ2-5; the D is unclear. V lost 3 bases and J 4 bases, leaving 3 bases between the germline ends. This CDR3 has 11 amino acids. Germline assignment: CDR1 KGHSH and CDR2 LQKENI. The CDR3 spells CASSPSETQYF. Here the CDR3 DNA reads TGTGCCAGCTCACCCTCAGAGACCCAGTACTTC.